The source of this T cell receptor beta chain is a study of control samples from healthy donors and cancer patients. The CDR3 is made up of 15 amino acids. V was trimmed by 3 bases and J by 5 bases, leaving 17 bases between them. From germline, CDR1 is MDHEN and CDR2 SYDVKM. Here immunoSEQ multiplex PCR was the method, and the copy in TCRdb shows in-frame clones only, minus some. Counted here are 390,000 or so clones, around nine tenths occurring once; the ten biggest clones make up 5.5% to 8%. The sample was PBMCs. The chain couples TRBV28 to TRBJ2-7; a weak D match, TRBD2 (5 bases). This TCR came from a man in his forties with head and neck cancer. The CDR3 loop is CASSFRAGNWNEQYF. CDR3 DNA: TGTGCCAGCAGTTTCCGGGCCGGGAACTGGAACGAGCAGTACTTC.